This T cell receptor beta chain comes out of a study of blood T cell repertoires in COVID-19 (dated by TCRdb to the early 2020s). Describing the broader study: The collaborator samples originated in the United States, Italy and Spain and spanned the acute and convalescent phases of COVID-19. The samples were drawn from two sources: the first 160 participants of the ongoing ImmuneRACE study, and fewer than 1,500 subjects contributed by 6 global collaborators. A de-identified subject ID, COVID-19 status, age in years and sex were almost always included in the sample metadata. Where HLA class I and class II types were available, the types were taken from metadata supplied by the sample provider, not from assay-based typing. The material from the prospective study consisted of cDNA or gDNA derived from T cells, B-cell-depleted T cells, or PBMCs. The repertoires were made available in a free public database intended to serve as a resource for research on the immune response to SARS-CoV-2. The dataset comprised deeply sampled blood TCRbeta repertoires from subjects exposed to, actively infected with, or recovered from COVID-19. The investigation overall reported the following: Clinical and demographic metadata were provided uncurated, with the amount varying by source and participant.

TCRbeta CDR3 regions were amplified from genomic DNA using the immunoSEQ Assay, a bias-controlled multiplex PCR. The study's processing was this. The number of nucleated cells in each sample was estimated by amplification of reference gene primers within the assay. To quantify the absolute abundance of each unique TCRbeta CDR3 rearrangement, sequence reads were collapsed and filtered. For each sample, productive Simpson clonality was calculated as the square root of Simpson's diversity index over productive rearrangements. As stored in TCRdb, this immuneACCESS dataset retains in-frame rearrangements with V and J assigned. A fraction of the clones does not appear; measured against another copy, unresolved V genes explain less than half of the discrepancy, and the remainder lacks a known reason. The DNA gave D and trimming, while V, J and clone size come from that table. The sample table contains tens of thousands of clones; only one count was recorded for 85% to 90% of them. Roughly a quarter of the sample comes from the top ten.

Between the V and J ends, shortened by 0 bases and 7 bases respectively, the junction contains 10 bases. The CDR3 holds 14 amino acids from the cysteine to the phenylalanine. The CDR3 DNA has 42 bases and is translated from base 1. CDR1 and CDR2 (LNHNV, YYDKDF) derive from the germline V gene (reference sequence). On this clone: Its antigen is currently not known. Base qualities were left out, and no much larger clone turns up one base away.

Collaborating institutions collected whole blood in K2EDTA tubes following their own protocols. Collaborator samples were shipped for TCRbeta analysis as frozen whole blood, isolated PBMCs, or DNA extracted from either sample type. The clonotype originates from a human donor in a cohort sampled during active COVID-19. Specimen: peripheral blood. The chain is made from TRBV15 and TRBJ1-5, with TRBD1 tentatively as D gene (6 bases match). The CDR3 amino acid sequence is: CATSRDRGGQPQHF. Read as DNA, the sequence is TGTGCCACCAGCAGAGATCGGGGGGGCCAGCCCCAGCATTTT.